Listed here are 10 T cell receptor beta chains from one sample, sequenced in a study of glioma-infiltrating T cells after dendritic cell vaccination. Repertoires were generated with immunoSEQ multiplex PCR, while TCRdb's copy carries only in-frame clones and drops some. The table has 75,000 to 100,000 clones, about 80% seen once. This material consisted of blood, taken before dendritic cell vaccination. The source of these receptors is a human donor with glioblastoma.

This chain connects TRBV28 to TRBJ1-2; D not resolved. This CDR3 has 14 residues. V lost 5 bases, J lost 4 bases, and 14 bases lay in between. CDR1 is MDHEN, CDR2 SYDVKM, per germline. In nucleotides, the CDR3 is TGTGCCAGCAGTCGAAACTCGGGAGTCTATGGCTACACCTTC. This translates into CASSRNSGVYGYTF.

The chain recombines TRBV2 with TRBJ2-5, with D perhaps TRBD1 (5 bases). V gave up 5 bases and J gave up 2 bases, with 12 bases separating them. This CDR3 contains 14 residues. Germline V lookup: CDR1 SNHLY, CDR2 FYNNEI. The CDR3 loop reads CASSNQGDQETQYF. In DNA form, the CDR3 reads TGTGCCAGCAGTAATCAGGGCGATCAAGAGACCCAGTACTTC.

The chain joins TRBV9 to TRBJ1-1; 10 bases map to TRBD1. The CDR3 is made up of 15 amino acids. Germline V CDR1 and CDR2: SGDLS, YYNGEE. V was pared by 0 bases and J by 7 bases, with 6 bases of the junction left unmatched. The CDR3 DNA sequence: TGTGCCAGCAGCGTAGGACAGGGGGCGAGGATTGAAGCTTTCTTT. This codes for CASSVGQGARIEAFF.

This rearrangement joins TRBV2 to TRBJ2-5; 9 bases match TRBD1. Gene TRBJ2-7 matches the end of the DNA better, so the J call may be wrong. CDR1 SNHLY and CDR2 FYNNEI come from the germline V gene. This CDR3 spans 13 amino acids. CDR3 DNA sequence: TGTGCCAGCAGAAGGGACAGGGAGGGCGAGCAGTACTTC. It codes for CASRRDREGEQYF.

The chain links TRBV2 to TRBJ1-5; tentatively, D is TRBD1 (5 bases). Trimming took off 7 bases at V and 2 bases at J, with 15 bases between the two ends. In germline, CDR1 is SNHLY, CDR2 FYNNEI. CDR3 length: 15 residues. CDR3 coding DNA: TGTGCCAGCACTGCAGGGATGTCGGGCAATCAGCCCCAGCATTTT. Its translation: CASTAGMSGNQPQHF.

This chain joins TRBV7-9 and TRBJ2-3; 8 bases are a match to TRBD1. Germline lookup yields CDR1 SEHNR and CDR2 FQNEAQ (reference sequence). The CDR3 has 13 amino acids. V dropped 5 bases and J dropped 4; count of bases not matched to a gene: 2. CDR3 amino acids: CASSTGGPDTQYF. In DNA, the CDR3 is TGTGCCAGCAGCACAGGGGGACCAGATACGCAGTATTTT.

The chain is built from TRBV7-2 and TRBJ2-2, with D unresolved. The CDR3 contains 15 residues. Trimming pared 3 bases from V and 2 bases from J, leaving 10 bases between. Germline loops: CDR1 SGHTA, CDR2 FQGNSA. The CDR3 loop is CASSFVLINTGELFF. CDR3 in DNA: TGTGCCAGCAGCTTTGTACTTATAAACACCGGGGAGCTGTTTTTT. The full variable domain, completed using reference TRBV7-2 and TRBJ2-2, is GAGVSQSPSNKVTEKGKDVELRCDPISGHTALYWYRQSLGQGLEFLIYFQGNSAPDKSGLPSDRFSAERTGGSVSTLTIQRTQQEDSAVYLCASSFVLINTGELFFGEGSRLTVL.

V is TRBV6-1 and J is TRBJ2-7, with 10 bases lining up with TRBD2. CDR3 length: 16 residues. CDR1 and CDR2 (germline): MNHNS, SASEGT. The J segment lost 1 base and the V segment lost 1 base, leaving 4 bases of the junction unmatched. The CDR3 DNA follows: TGTGCCAGCAGTGAAGAGAGCGGGGGGGGTTCCTACGAGCAGTACTTC. Encoded protein: CASSEESGGGSYEQYF.

This chain links TRBV6-5 with TRBJ1-1; no clear D gene. The CDR3 consists of 14 residues. V shed 2 bases and J shed 6 bases, with 13 bases lying between them. Looked up from germline, CDR1 is MNHEY and CDR2 is SVGAGI. This CDR3 reads CASSYVRWSPEAFF. CDR3 bases: TGTGCCAGCAGTTACGTTCGGTGGTCCCCTGAAGCTTTCTTT.

The V call is TRBV11-3, the J call TRBJ2-5, with TRBD1 matching 9 bases. Per the germline V gene, CDR1 is SGHNT and CDR2 is YENEEA. V lost 5 bases to trimming and J lost 3 bases; unmatched junction nucleotides: 7. The CDR3 contains 15 residues. The CDR3 region has the DNA TGTGCCAGCAGCAGCGAACAGGGGGCTGAAGAGACCCAGTACTTC. Its protein product is CASSSEQGAEETQYF.